This T cell receptor beta chain was observed in a study of identical twins. In TCRdb, the 5' RACE reads were re-called with MiXCR into one record per CDR3 protein. The table lists a few hundred thousand distinct CDR3 sequences, more than 9% of them singletons, with 6% to 9% in the top ten. Germline V CDR1 and CDR2: PRHDT, FYEKMQ (reference sequence). The V and J ends lost 1 base and 3 bases, in that order; junction bases with no gene match: 3. The CDR3 has 15 residues. The sample also formed part of further work on yellow fever vaccine responses in identical twins.

Sequencing was performed on CD8+ T cells sorted from blood. The receptor was derived from a woman under 30 in good health. V usage is TRBV13 and J usage is TRBJ2-3; 8 bases map to TRBD2. Written as DNA, the CDR3 is TGTGCCAGCAGCTTAGCGGCTAGCGGGACAGATACGCAGTATTTT. Its translation is CASSLAASGTDTQYF.